This TCR beta chain emerged from a study of cytomegalovirus exposure and HLA in healthy donors. V shed 3 bases, J shed 5 bases, and the junction held 9 bases outside the gene matches. CDR1 and CDR2 (germline): GTSNPN, SVGIG (reference sequence). The CDR3 totals 14 residues. Notes on this clone: What it binds is not known.

The study's findings and limits: In a later analysis, a genetic analysis reported fewer productive-TCR N-insertions in an Asian-associated ancestry cluster than the cohort average. According to a later analysis, most TCR beta chains associated with CMV appeared HLA-restricted. Immune exposure information available was restricted to CMV serostatus.

It was with 60 Vbeta and 13 Jbeta primers that the PCR ran. Sequenced by immunoSEQ multiplex PCR; TCRdb stores in-frame clones only, minus some. The sample lists under 200,000 clones, 75% to 90% seen once, with approximately 1% in the top ten. These donors, healthy bone marrow donors, were studied. What was sequenced was PBMCs. This TCR came from a girl aged 2 to 10 in good health and CMV-seropositive. V is TRBV30 and J is TRBJ1-1; 7 bases are shared with TRBD1. The CDR3 DNA reads TGTGCCTGGAGCCCGACAGGGTGGGGAACTGAAGCTTTCTTT. It translates to CAWSPTGWGTEAFF.